This record looks at one TCR beta chain sequence and its context. TCRdb ran MiXCR on the 5' RACE reads and lists one entry per CDR3 protein. The sample yields roughly 720,000 distinct CDR3 sequences, 18% seen once. V was shortened by 0 bases and J by 0 bases, with 15 bases between the two germline ends. The CDR3 is 18 amino acids. In germline, CDR1 is LGHNA, CDR2 YSLEER. The data were obtained in a study of identical twins. These data are also associated with another study on T cells expressing NK-cell markers. As that study records: Where several donors were concerned, these clonotypes also led the CD3+CD56-NKG2C+ fraction.

The clonotype was recovered from a woman under 30 in good health. The V gene is TRBV4-3, the J gene TRBJ2-1; D is perhaps TRBD1 or TRBD2 (5 bases each). The sequenced material came from PBMCs. The CDR3 is CASSQDPRGVSSYNEQFF. The CDR3 DNA sequence: TGCGCCAGCAGCCAAGACCCCCGGGGCGTAAGCTCCTACAATGAGCAGTTCTTC.